This T cell receptor beta chain originates from a study of cytomegalovirus exposure and HLA in healthy donors. Study-wide results and limits: A later analysis reportedly found fewer N-insertions in an Asian-associated ancestry cluster than the approximately 700-donor mean. Many donors shared some public TCRs, even though most TCR sequences were rare.

Researchers ran the PCR with 60 Vbeta and 13 Jbeta primers. Method: immunoSEQ multiplex PCR; TCRdb's copy keeps in-frame clones and lacks some. The sample yields about 69,000 clones, 55% to 75% seen once. In this sample, this clone turned up a few times. Its antigen is unidentified. This CDR3 has 15 residues. The germline V gene encodes CDR1 PRHDT and CDR2 FYEKMQ (reference sequence). Losses at the gene ends were 5 bases for V and 4 bases for J; bases not matched to a gene: 7. The sequence came from a woman between 25 and 40 years old in good health and CMV-seronegative. The sequencing input was PBMCs. This chain uses TRBV13 with TRBJ1-1, with 10 positions matching TRBD1. CDR3 sequence: CASSLETGGSTEAFF. CDR3 coding DNA: TGTGCCAGCAGCCTAGAGACAGGGGGCAGCACTGAAGCTTTCTTT.